The 2 T cell receptor beta chains below were found in one sample sequenced in a study of shared clonotypes between healthy human individuals. Measured with immunoSEQ multiplex PCR; TCRdb has only the in-frame clones, and not every one. This table holds roughly 530,000 clones, 96% found once. The sequencing sample was made of naive CD4+ T cells sorted from blood. The subset here: CD45RA+ positively selected. These receptors were taken from a woman younger than 45 in good health.

The chain joins TRBV18 to TRBJ1-1; TRBD1 matches 10 bases. The length of the CDR3 is 15 residues. Trimming at V came to 2 bases and at J to 4 bases, leaving 4 bases not matched to a gene. Germline loops: CDR1 KGHSH, CDR2 LQKENI. The CDR3 region has the DNA TGTGCCAGCTCACCAAGGGACAGGGGCGGCACTGAAGCTTTCTTT. It yields the protein CASSPRDRGGTEAFF.

This rearrangement joins TRBV2 to TRBJ2-6; the D gene is possibly TRBD2 (5 bases). Deletions cut 6 bases from V and 2 bases from J, with 20 bases between. The germline CDR1 and CDR2 sequences are SNHLY and FYNNEI. This CDR3 contains 18 residues. The CDR3 loop reads CASRRLFEEIPGANVLTF. The CDR3 nucleotides are TGTGCCAGCAGACGACTATTCGAGGAAATCCCTGGGGCCAACGTCCTGACTTTC.